What follows are 18 T cell receptor beta chains derived from one specimen sequenced in a study of blood T cell repertoires in COVID-19 (dated by TCRdb to 2018 to 2020). To prepare the library, the immunoSEQ multiplex PCR assay was applied. The table was pulled from immuneACCESS by TCRdb, which kept in-frame rearrangements only. Such tables lose some clones; where checked, under half of the loss comes from unresolved V genes, and the rest has no known cause. For this sample the table gives around 30,000 clones, of which 85% were detected only once. Clones ranked in the top ten supply approximately 7% of the sample. Material: peripheral blood. The receptors were sampled from a human donor in a cohort sampled during active COVID-19.

This clone qualifies as medium-sized. This chain joins TRBV4-1 and TRBJ2-1, with D uncertain. V lost 4 bases and J 0 bases, leaving 10 bases between the germline ends. CDR1 and CDR2 from the germline V gene are MGHRA and YSYEKL. This CDR3 contains 15 residues. The CDR3 loop is CASSPDRFSYNEQFF. In nucleotides, the CDR3 is TGCGCCAGCAGCCCTGATCGGTTCTCCTACAATGAGCAGTTCTTC.

J is TRBJ2-1 and V is TRBV19, with D perhaps TRBD1 (5 bases). Germline V CDR1 and CDR2: LNHDA, SQIVND (reference sequence). This CDR3 is 14 amino acids long. Deletions cut 1 base from V and 10 bases from J, with 14 bases between. The CDR3, as DNA: TGTGCCAGTAGTATAGGAAGGGGTCTGGGGGAGCAGTTCTTC. Translated, it gives CASSIGRGLGEQFF.

The gene calls are TRBV7-8 and TRBJ1-5; D call uncertain. This CDR3 contains 14 residues. Trimming pared 0 bases from V and 4 bases from J, leaving 7 bases between. Per the germline V gene, CDR1 is SGHVS and CDR2 is FQNEAQ. The CDR3 DNA reads as TGTGCCAGCAGCTTAGCGGCATTTAATCAGCCCCAGCATTTT. Its translation: CASSLAAFNQPQHF.

The chain is built from TRBV19 and TRBJ2-7; unclear D gene. Germline CDR1 reads LNHDA; CDR2 reads SQIVND (reference sequence). The V end lost 1 base, the J end lost 1 base, and 8 bases lay between the germline ends. The CDR3 covers 14 residues. As DNA, the CDR3 is TGTGCCAGTAGTATAGTGGCTCCTTCCTACGAGCAGTACTTC. This sequence encodes CASSIVAPSYEQYF.

This chain uses TRBV7-2 with TRBJ1-2; D call uncertain. This CDR3 spans 16 amino acids. CDR1 and CDR2 from the germline V gene are SGHTA and FQGNSA. Trimming stripped 1 base from V and 4 bases from J, with 16 bases between. The CDR3 DNA reads as TGTGCCAGCAGCTTAGGAGGCTTAAGCCGGGGCTATGGCTACACCTTC. Translating gives CASSLGGLSRGYGYTF.

This rearrangement joins TRBV7-9 to TRBJ2-5, with 8 bases lining up with TRBD1. Germline V gene sequence: CDR1 SEHNR, CDR2 FQNEAQ (reference sequence). V was pared by 4 bases and J by 5 bases, with 6 bases of the junction left unmatched. CDR3 length: 14 amino acids. The CDR3 region is CASSSDRERETQYF. In DNA form, the CDR3 reads TGTGCCAGCAGCTCGGACAGGGAGCGGGAGACCCAGTACTTC.

The chain joins TRBV24-1 to TRBJ2-3; 14 bases are a match to TRBD2. Germline V gives CDR1 KGHDR, CDR2 SFDVKD. The CDR3 has 16 residues. V lost 1 base, J lost 9 bases, and 5 bases stayed unmatched. CDR3: CATSDFGTSGRGTQYF. The CDR3 nucleotides read TGTGCCACCAGTGATTTTGGGACTAGCGGGAGAGGAACGCAGTATTTT.

This clone was observed a few times. CDR3 residues: CASRGQGYSNQPQHF. DNA for the CDR3: TGTGCCAGCAGGGGACAGGGGTATAGCAATCAGCCCCAGCATTTT. This chain uses TRBV28 with TRBJ1-5, with 10 bases matching TRBD1. The V and J ends lost 6 bases and 0 bases, in that order; junction bases with no gene match: 2. The CDR3 runs 15 residues. In germline, CDR1 is MDHEN, CDR2 SYDVKM.

The J gene is TRBJ2-2, the V gene TRBV2; 7 nucleotides align to TRBD1. Germline V gives CDR1 SNHLY, CDR2 FYNNEI. The CDR3 consists of 15 residues. V shed 4 bases, J shed 7 bases, and the junction held 9 bases outside the gene matches. CDR3 nucleotides: TGTGCCAGCAGTGTCGAAACAGGGGCGGGCGGGGAGCTGTTTTTT. It translates to CASSVETGAGGELFF.

The J gene is TRBJ2-3, the V gene TRBV5-1, with D possibly being TRBD1 (6 bases). From germline, CDR1 is SGHRS and CDR2 YFSETQ. V lost 4 bases and J 4 bases, leaving 13 bases between the germline ends. This CDR3 region has 14 residues. CDR3 loop: CASSRQGLADTQYF. CDR3 nucleotide sequence: TGCGCCAGCAGCCGGCAGGGGTTGGCAGATACGCAGTATTTT.

The V and J genes are TRBV19 and TRBJ2-5, with D tentatively TRBD2 (6 bases). V lost 7 bases to trimming and J lost 0 bases, with 9 bases between them. Germline V gene lookup returns CDR1 LNHDA and CDR2 SQIVND (reference sequence). This CDR3 spans 13 amino acids. The CDR3, as DNA: TGTGCCAGTATTGGCGGGAACCAAGAGACCCAGTACTTC. Translation: CASIGGNQETQYF. The variable domain in full, with the rest retrieved from reference TRBV19 and TRBJ2-5, is DGGITQSPKYLFRKEGQNVTLSCEQNLNHDAMYWYRQDPGQGLRLIYYSQIVNDFQKGDIAEGYSVSREKKESFPLTVTSAQKNPTAFYLCASIGGNQETQYFGPGTRLLVL.

This rearrangement joins TRBV20-1 to TRBJ2-5, with a weak D call TRBD2 (7 bases). There are 13 residues in the CDR3. Germline values: CDR1 DFQATT, CDR2 SNEGSKA (reference sequence). The V and J ends lost 3 bases and 5 bases respectively, with 13 bases between them. The CDR3 bases are TGCAGTGCTAGTGGTCGGGGGGCCGAGACCCAGTACTTC. Protein product: CSASGRGAETQYF.

Concerning this clone itself: Germline is not matched at one junction end, which may reflect a read error. This chain connects TRBV7-7 to TRBJ2-1, with a tentative D call TRBD1 (6 bases). This CDR3 is 15 amino acids long. From germline, CDR1 is SSHAT and CDR2 FNYEAQ (reference sequence). CDR3 sequence reads: CASSLDRSPYNEQFF. The CDR3 nucleotides read TGTGCTAGCAGCTTAGACAGGTCCCCCTACAATGAGCAGTTCTTC.

The chain joins TRBV27 to TRBJ2-5, with D perhaps matching TRBD2 (5 bases). The CDR3 is 14 amino acids. Trimming removed 5 bases at V and 5 bases at J, with 15 bases between. Per germline, CDR1 MNHEY and CDR2 SMNVEV (reference sequence). The CDR3 is CASSPSTLAETQYF. In DNA form, the CDR3 reads TGTGCCAGCAGTCCCTCGACCTTAGCGGAGACCCAGTACTTC.

This clone has only one observation. This chain uses TRBV27 with TRBJ2-1, with 8 bases aligning to TRBD2. The length of the CDR3 is 17 residues. In germline, CDR1 is MNHEY, CDR2 SMNVEV (reference sequence). J gave up 6 bases and V 5 bases, and 15 bases lay outside the gene matches. The CDR3 nucleotides are TGTGCCAGCAGTGCTCTCGGGGGGGCCCGACTCATCAATGAGCAGTTCTTC. Protein: CASSALGGARLINEQFF.

The chain employs TRBV27 and TRBJ2-5, with 10 bases that match TRBD1. With 5 bases clipped from V and 4 bases from J, the junction kept 4 bases outside the gene matches. The CDR3 contains 14 residues. The germline V gene encodes CDR1 MNHEY and CDR2 SMNVEV (reference sequence). This chain's CDR3 is CASSIGTGVETQYF. The CDR3 DNA follows: TGTGCCAGCAGTATCGGGACAGGGGTAGAGACCCAGTACTTC.

Sample share makes this clone medium-sized (0.01 to 0.1%). This chain joins TRBV9 and TRBJ2-3, with TRBD2 identical over 11 bases. The CDR3 is 19 residues long. Trimming removed 4 bases from V and 3 bases from J; junction bases left unmatched: 16. Germline V gene sequence: CDR1 SGDLS, CDR2 YYNGEE. DNA for the CDR3: TGTGCCAGCAGCCTGAGGGGCCTGACTAGCGGGGTCCTTACAGATACGCAGTATTTT. This sequence encodes CASSLRGLTSGVLTDTQYF.

The chain has TRBV5-1 and TRBJ2-5; TRBD2 is a possible D gene (5 bases). The CDR3 consists of 12 residues. Between the trimmed V and J ends, which lost 2 bases and 5 bases, there was a span of 7 bases. Germline lookup yields CDR1 SGHRS and CDR2 YFSETQ. CDR3 protein: CASSLPGETQYF. DNA of the CDR3: TGCGCCAGCAGCTTACCGGGGGAGACCCAGTACTTC.